This TCR beta chain emerged from a study of T cell clones after liver transplantation (dated 2019 in TCRdb). About the full investigation: ITN030ST, the source of the samples, was a randomized trial that attempted immunosuppression withdrawal within 2 years of liver transplantation. Donor-reactive T cell clones were identified using TCRbeta sequencing after a pre-transplant mixed lymphocyte reaction and were then followed in post-transplant blood. As an antigen-independent comparator for the donor-reactive sequences, third party-reactive TCRbeta sequences from pre-transplant MLRs were identified as well. Of the eight recipients, a few were HCV-positive, while the remaining recipients had been transplanted for non-autoimmune, non-viral indications. Until randomization at 12-24 months post-transplant, subjects were given standard immunosuppression, with no induction therapy. Tolerance was defined as complete withdrawal of immunosuppression for at least one year without a rise in liver enzymes beyond twice the upper limit of normal. Blood samples were taken pre-transplant, pre-randomization before withdrawal, and post-randomization after full withdrawal or failed withdrawal. A cohort of 8 liver transplant recipients was studied, of whom 3 were classified as tolerant and 5 as non-tolerant.

Unstimulated PBMCs, after thawing, were stained for CD3, CD4 and CD8 and then FACS-sorted into CD3+CD4+ and CD3+CD8+ populations. All 8 studied subjects were randomized to withdrawal of immunosuppression. Genomic DNA was isolated with the Qiagen DNeasy Blood and Tissue Kit. Concerning this clone: Its cognate antigen has yet to be identified. Per-base qualities were not stored, and no clone one base away is much larger.

V is reduced by 1 base and J by 1 base, leaving a spacing of 6 bases between them. The CDR3 measures 13 amino acids from cysteine to phenylalanine. Of all the DNA, just the CDR3 is kept, 39 bases in frame from base 1. The germline V gene sets CDR1 to SGHDT and CDR2 to YYEEEE. High-throughput TCRbeta CDR3 sequencing of frozen genomic DNA was performed by immunoSEQ, with PCR amplification, mapping, bias correction and internal controls included. In the source study's methods: Productive rearrangements were retained, and unique TCRbeta sequences were defined by the CDR3 nucleotide sequence together with the V and J gene. For classification of a sequence as donor-reactive, at least 5-fold expansion in CFSE-low cells relative to unstimulated pre-transplant cells and a frequency of at least 0.01% were required. Minimum frequency thresholds were set for each subject based on the unstimulated sample with the lowest template count, ensuring at least 90% detection power. Jensen-Shannon divergence between the top 1000 TCRbeta sequences post- versus pre-transplant served as the measure of repertoire turnover. Changes in detection of donor-reactive sequences were assessed with two-sided Fisher's exact tests. This immuneACCESS table, as held by TCRdb, lists in-frame sequences with V and J called but not all clones. Of the missing ones, under half trace to an unresolved V gene in checked studies; the others have no known cause. That table furnishes V, J and clone size, whereas the DNA furnished D and trimming. This sample comprises roughly 80,000 clones, over 80% of them detected only once. The ten largest clonotypes hold about 2.8% of the sample.

Study-wide conclusions, independent of this receptor: Circulating donor-reactive CD4 TCRbeta sequences fell significantly post-transplant in 5 of 8 subjects, irrespective of tolerance or HCV status. In a couple of subjects, low numbers of available donor cells limited the measurable donor-reactive repertoire. The conclusions were preliminary, being limited by small, heterogeneous patient numbers and by non-standardized post-transplant time points. After accounting for repertoire turnover, donor-reactive detection was significantly reduced in 7 of 8 subjects for CD4 and 8 of 8 for CD8. Because allograft tissue specimens were not available, migration of donor-reactive T cells into the graft, rather than deletion, may have occurred. Donor-reactive sequences decreased more than third party-reactive sequences, which suggests partial antigen-specific deletion that was not related to withdrawal success.

The sample consisted of CD4+ T cells from blood, taken at the 22-month timepoint. The sequence came from a human patient who received a liver transplant. After a transplant, the donor of the graft may account for some T cells. The rearrangement joined TRBV5-6 to TRBJ2-7, with an unclear D gene assignment. The CDR3 region: CASSLPASYEQYF. The DNA reads TGTGCCAGCAGCTTGCCAGCTTCCTACGAGCAGTACTTC.